This TCR beta chain comes out of a study of control samples from healthy donors and cancer patients. Sequenced by immunoSEQ multiplex PCR; TCRdb stores in-frame clones only, minus some. The table includes just over 80,000 clones, 94% detected once. This CDR3 has 14 amino acids. J was trimmed by 5 bases and V by 4 bases; bases with no gene match: 6. Germline CDR1 SEHNR, CDR2 FQNEAQ (reference sequence). The receptor was isolated from a woman between 18 and 29 years old in good health. Material: blood. The V gene is TRBV7-9, the J gene TRBJ1-2, with TRBD1 matching 8 bases. In DNA, the CDR3 is TGTGCCAGCAGCTCGACAGGGGAGCCTTATGGCTACACCTTC. Amino acids: CASSSTGEPYGYTF.